This T cell receptor (beta chain) is drawn from a study of response to subunit inactivated influenza vaccine. The study's findings and limits: Seasonal influenza vaccination, on each occasion, was suggested by the authors to recruit few new T cells.

This CDR3 is 20 amino acids long. V lost 1 base and J 2 bases, leaving 21 bases between the germline ends. Germline V CDR1 and CDR2: MNHEY, SMNVEV (reference sequence). The sample holds a few counts of this clonotype. Its antigen is not known. Using its own MiXCR run on the RT-PCR reads, TCRdb lists one record per CDR3 protein. Seen here are approximately 570,000 distinct CDR3 sequences, approximately 7.6% observed once, and the top ten hold over 10%. J is TRBJ2-6 and V is TRBV27; D might be TRBD2 (6 bases). This clonotype was sampled from a man in his fifties or sixties who received an inactivated influenza vaccine. Sequences were derived from PBMCs from blood, sampled about 24 months after vaccination. CDR3 residues: CASSLFSGSLAGPGANVLTF. Written as DNA, the CDR3 is TGTGCCAGCAGTTTATTCAGCGGCAGTCTGGCGGGACCTGGGGCCAACGTCCTGACTTTC.